The 10 T cell receptor beta chains given below trace back to one sample, sequenced in a study of Graves' ophthalmopathy and Graves' hyperthyroidism. The TCR beta CDR3 regions underwent amplification from RNA transcripts. Investigators did first-round RT-PCR with HTBI primers, then second-round multiplex PCR. TCRdb reanalysed the multiplex PCR reads using MiXCR and keeps one entry per CDR3 protein. The table records roughly 400,000 distinct CDR3 sequences, about 16% of them present only once. The sequenced sample was peripheral blood. Source of these receptors: a woman between 18 and 29 years old with Graves' ophthalmopathy.

This clonotype was counted at least ten times. The chain combines TRBV24-1 with TRBJ1-2; 10 bases are a match to TRBD1. CDR1 KGHDR and CDR2 SFDVKD come from the germline V gene. V lost 3 bases to trimming and J lost 7 bases; unmatched junction nucleotides: 4. This CDR3 region has 14 residues. The CDR3 coding sequence is TGTGCCACCAGTGATCCCCGACAGGGGGCTGGCTACACCTTC. This translates into CATSDPRQGAGYTF.

The table lists this clonotype with many counts. The chain combines TRBV27 with TRBJ2-7; 10 bases are a match to TRBD1. This CDR3 is 15 amino acids long. With 5 bases clipped from V and 5 bases from J, the junction kept 9 bases outside the gene matches. The V gene's germline CDR1 is MNHEY and CDR2 SMNVEV (reference sequence). For the CDR3, the DNA is TGTGCCAGCAGTCCACACCGGGACAGGGGCCACGAGCAGTACTTC. Its protein product is CASSPHRDRGHEQYF.

This clonotype was found many times. The chain uses TRBV30 and TRBJ1-1; D call uncertain. The V gene's germline CDR1 is GTSNPN and CDR2 SVGIG (reference sequence). The CDR3 runs 13 residues. Trimming stripped 0 bases from V and 3 bases from J, with 8 bases between. As DNA, the CDR3 is TGTGCCTGGAGTGTAAACCGGTACACTGAAGCTTTCTTT. This encodes CAWSVNRYTEAFF.

Ten or more counts support this clonotype. The rearrangement joins TRBV7-8 to TRBJ2-7, with D possibly matching TRBD2 (7 bases). The CDR3 is made up of 15 amino acids. Germline V lookup: CDR1 SGHVS, CDR2 FQNEAQ. The V gene lost 6 bases and the J gene lost 3 bases, with 18 bases spanning the gap. The CDR3 DNA sequence: TGTGCCAGCAGTCGAGGGAGGGGGTCCCACTACGAGCAGTACTTC. Encoded protein: CASSRGRGSHYEQYF.

The chain is built from TRBV27 and TRBJ1-6, with D tentatively TRBD1 (6 bases). The CDR3 is 14 amino acids. Trimming stripped 5 bases from V and 14 bases from J, with 19 bases between. Germline V gives CDR1 MNHEY, CDR2 SMNVEV (reference sequence). CDR3 amino acids: CASSEEDTGRALHF. The CDR3 nucleotides read TGTGCCAGCAGTGAGGAGGACACAGGGCGAGCCCTCCACTTT.

This clonotype was seen ten or more times. This rearrangement joins TRBV6-5 to TRBJ1-2; D possibly corresponds to TRBD1 (5 bases). The CDR3 consists of 13 residues. Germline-derived CDR1 and CDR2 are MNHEY and SVGAGI. V was trimmed by 4 bases and J by 4 bases, leaving 10 bases between them. CDR3: CASSLQEPYGYTF. In nucleotides, the CDR3 is TGTGCCAGCAGTTTACAGGAACCCTATGGCTACACCTTC.

The CDR3 loop is CASSLARLQETQYF. For the CDR3, the DNA is TGTGCCAGCAGTTTAGCGAGGCTACAAGAGACCCAGTACTTC. The V and J genes are TRBV12-3 or TRBV12-4 and TRBJ2-5; D gene ambiguous. This CDR3 has 14 amino acids. V was cut by 0 bases and J by 2 bases, with 7 bases left in between.

In its sample, this clonotype was seen many times. V gene TRBV30 combines with J gene TRBJ1-5; D not certain. The V gene lost 1 base and the J gene lost 7 bases, with 14 bases spanning the gap. The CDR3 runs 14 residues. CDR1 and CDR2 (germline): GTSNPN, SVGIG (reference sequence). The CDR3 loop reads CAWSAPGWGQPQHF. The CDR3 bases are TGTGCCTGGAGTGCCCCGGGTTGGGGACAGCCCCAGCATTTT.

This clonotype was counted at least ten times. The chain links TRBV20-1 to TRBJ1-1; 8 nucleotides agree with TRBD1. Trimming at V came to 4 bases and at J to 1 base, leaving 5 bases not matched to a gene. This CDR3 region has 14 residues. Per the germline V gene, CDR1 is DFQATT and CDR2 is SNEGSKA (reference sequence). The CDR3 bases are TGCAGTGCTATCCACACAGGGGGGAACACTGAAGCTTTCTTT. Protein: CSAIHTGGNTEAFF.

V is TRBV28 and J is TRBJ2-7, with a weak D call TRBD1 (7 bases). The CDR3 contains 14 residues. Germline lookup yields CDR1 MDHEN and CDR2 SYDVKM. Between the trimmed V and J ends, which lost 7 bases and 4 bases, there was a span of 17 bases. The CDR3 DNA follows: TGTGCCAGCACTCCAGGGGGGCTCGGGTACGAGCAGTACTTC. Its protein is CASTPGGLGYEQYF.